This T cell receptor (beta chain) was found in a study of blood T cells in healthy people across ages. Study-level results: With unsorted PBMCs, a conclusive comparison of naive versus antigen-experienced cells was not possible. Naive T cell percentage by flow cytometry tracked strongly with beta diversity. When set beside aged donors, long-lived donors presented more naive CD4+ cells and higher diversity.

Next came a second PCR, run for about 7 to 12 cycles, which used a sample-barcoded 5' primer along with a J-beta primer mix. Carrying 12 random nucleotides, a template-switch adaptor labeled each individual cDNA molecule. Each CDR3 protein is one row after TCRdb ran MiXCR on the 5' RACE reads. The sample records under 2,000,000 distinct CDR3 sequences, just under 50% being singletons. This clonotype showed up just a few times. Its antigen is as yet unknown. Sample: blood. The receptor was derived from a woman in her thirties or forties in good health.

The CDR3 loop reads CSANYNEQFF. Here the CDR3 DNA reads TGCAGTGCCAACTACAATGAGCAGTTCTTC. This chain links TRBV20-1 with TRBJ2-1; no reliable D call. The CDR3 length is 10 residues. V was shortened by 6 bases and J by 3 bases, with 3 bases between the two germline ends. CDR1 is DFQATT, CDR2 SNEGSKA, per germline (reference sequence).